These 6 T cell receptor beta chains came from one sample sequenced in a study of OX40 agonist ivuxolimab in advanced cancers. Sequencing used immunoSEQ multiplex PCR; TCRdb keeps in-frame clones, though not all of them. In the table there are tens of thousands of clones, around 83% of which are singletons. The input for sequencing was CD4+ or CD8+ T cells sorted from blood, taken in a trial of the OX40 agonist ivuxolimab. These TCRs come from an adult with an advanced solid tumor such as melanoma, head and neck, liver or kidney cancer.

This chain uses TRBV30 with TRBJ1-3; maybe TRBD1 (6 bases). The ends were cut back, 5 bases at V and 2 bases at J, with 13 bases in the middle. This CDR3 region has 14 residues. The germline gives CDR1 GTSNPN, CDR2 SVGIG (reference sequence). The CDR3 sequence: CAWARGGTGNTIYF. The CDR3 DNA sequence: TGTGCCTGGGCCCGAGGGGGGACTGGAAACACCATATATTTT.

This chain joins TRBV6-1 and TRBJ2-1; 7 bases align to TRBD1. V was clipped by 11 bases and J by 5 bases; unmatched bases: 12. Germline V gene lookup returns CDR1 MNHNS and CDR2 SASEGT. This CDR3 spans 14 amino acids. CDR3 in DNA: TGTGCCGGTCAGTACAGGGGTAGGAACAATGAGCAGTTCTTC. Its protein is CAGQYRGRNNEQFF.

Details on this clone: Germline and junction disagree at one end, which may indicate a read error. The V and J genes are TRBV5-1 and TRBJ2-7; D could derive from TRBD1 or TRBD2 (5 bases each). Per the germline V gene, CDR1 is SGHRS and CDR2 is YFSETQ. The CDR3 runs 15 residues. The CDR3 DNA reads as TGTGCCAGCAGCTACCGGGACCCTGGAGCCTACGAGCAGTACTTC. Translated, it gives CASSYRDPGAYEQYF.

The rearrangement joins TRBV9 to TRBJ2-1; the match to TRBD1 covers 7 bases. Germline trimming cut 3 bases from V and 6 bases from J; bases unmatched to any gene: 6. CDR1 SGDLS and CDR2 YYNGEE come from the germline V gene. This CDR3 contains 14 residues. The CDR3 DNA reads TGTGCCAGCAGCGCAGACAGGGTGGGCAATGAGCAGTTCTTC. As protein: CASSADRVGNEQFF.

The chain links TRBV5-4 to TRBJ2-4; D gene unclear. The CDR3 covers 15 residues. The germline V and J ends were trimmed by 4 bases and 2 bases, with 13 bases remaining between them. Germline V gene sequence: CDR1 SGHNT, CDR2 YYREEE (reference sequence). This CDR3 is CASSPAGGSKNIQYF. The CDR3, as DNA: TGTGCCAGCAGCCCCGCCGGTGGGTCCAAAAACATTCAGTACTTC. Using reference TRBV5-4 and TRBJ2-4 for the parts outside the CDR3, the full variable domain is ETGVTQSPTHLIKTRGQQVTLRCSSQSGHNTVSWYQQALGQGPQFIFQYYREEENGRGNFPPRFSGLQFPNYSSELNVNALELDDSALYLCASSPAGGSKNIQYFGAGTRLSVL.

This sequence joins TRBV9 and TRBJ1-2; the D is unclear. The ends were cut back, 1 base at V and 4 bases at J, with 5 bases in the middle. The CDR3 contains 12 residues. The germline V gene has CDR1 SGDLS and CDR2 YYNGEE. CDR3 sequence: CASSVSGYGYTF. As DNA, the CDR3 is TGTGCCAGCAGCGTATCAGGCTATGGCTACACCTTC.